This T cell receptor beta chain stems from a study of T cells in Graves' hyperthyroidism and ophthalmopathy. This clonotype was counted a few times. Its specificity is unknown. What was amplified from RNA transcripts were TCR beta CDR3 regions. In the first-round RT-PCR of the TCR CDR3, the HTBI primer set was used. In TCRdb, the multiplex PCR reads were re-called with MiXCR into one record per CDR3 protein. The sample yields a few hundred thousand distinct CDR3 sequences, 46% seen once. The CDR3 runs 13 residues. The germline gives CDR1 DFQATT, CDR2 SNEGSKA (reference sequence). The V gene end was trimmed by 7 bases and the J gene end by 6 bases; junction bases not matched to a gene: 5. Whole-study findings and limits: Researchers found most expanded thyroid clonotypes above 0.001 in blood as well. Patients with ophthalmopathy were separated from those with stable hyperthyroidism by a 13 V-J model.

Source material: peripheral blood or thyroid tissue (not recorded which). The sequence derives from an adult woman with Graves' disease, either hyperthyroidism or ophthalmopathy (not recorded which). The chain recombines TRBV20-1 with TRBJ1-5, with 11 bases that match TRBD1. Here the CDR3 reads CSVRDRGSQPQHF. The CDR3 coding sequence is TGCAGTGTGCGGGACAGGGGGTCTCAGCCCCAGCATTTT.